These 12 T cell receptor beta chains were all obtained from the same sample, sequenced in a study of PD-1 blockade in classical Hodgkin lymphoma. Repertoires were generated with immunoSEQ multiplex PCR, while TCRdb's copy carries only in-frame clones and drops some. Among about 94,000 clones listed, about 91% were seen once. All patients experienced relapse after autologous stem cell transplantation, and brentuximab vedotin exposure was variable. This specimen consisted of peripheral blood mononuclear cells (PBMCs), obtained before the second cycle of nivolumab. These receptors were collected from a human donor with classical Hodgkin lymphoma.

For the CDR3, the DNA is TGTGCCAGCAGTGACAGGGTCCGGGCCAACGTCCTGACTTTC. It is translated as CASSDRVRANVLTF. This chain joins TRBV28 and TRBJ2-6; 7 bases align to TRBD1. The CDR3 runs 14 residues. V shed 5 bases, J shed 5 bases, and the junction held 3 bases outside the gene matches. Germline V gives CDR1 MDHEN, CDR2 SYDVKM.

Notes on this clone: This sample also contains other DNA sequences that code for the same CDR3. V and J are TRBV15 and TRBJ1-5; D not certain. V was shortened by 0 bases and J by 2 bases, with 11 bases between the two germline ends. The CDR3 covers 16 residues. CDR1 and CDR2 from the germline V gene are LNHNV and YYDKDF (reference sequence). This CDR3 reads CATSRDDPQGNQPQHF. The CDR3 DNA follows: TGTGCCACCAGCAGAGATGATCCGCAAGGCAATCAGCCCCAGCATTTT.

This rearrangement joins TRBV28 to TRBJ1-4; TRBD1 is a possible D gene (6 bases). CDR1 and CDR2 from the germline V gene are MDHEN and SYDVKM. The V end lost 6 bases, the J end lost 7 bases, and 9 bases lay between the germline ends. The CDR3 runs to 12 residues. CDR3: CASRQGPEKLFF. The CDR3, as DNA: TGTGCCAGCAGACAGGGCCCTGAAAAACTGTTTTTT.

J is TRBJ2-3 and V is TRBV7-8; TRBD2 aligns across 10 bases. This CDR3 region has 20 residues. The trim removed 3 bases at V and 8 bases at J, leaving 23 bases unmatched. Germline CDR1 SGHVS, CDR2 FQNEAQ. In nucleotides, the CDR3 is TGTGCCAGCAGCTTGCCCCGGTTACTAGCGGGAACCGGGGGGTGGGGTACGCAGTATTTT. This translates into CASSLPRLLAGTGGWGTQYF. The entire variable domain, with the rest obtained from reference TRBV7-8 and TRBJ2-3, is as follows: GAGVSQSPRYKVAKRGQDVALRCDPISGHVSLFWYQQALGQGPEFLTYFQNEAQLDKSGLPSDRFFAERPEGSVSTLKIQRTQQEDSAVYLCASSLPRLLAGTGGWGTQYFGPGTRLTVL.

This chain uses TRBV5-6 with TRBJ2-5; 9 bases fit TRBD1. V was pared by 4 bases and J by 5 bases, with 6 bases of the junction left unmatched. This CDR3 has 14 amino acids. Germline loops: CDR1 SGHDT, CDR2 YYEEEE. The CDR3: CASSGGDRVETQYF. CDR3 coding DNA: TGTGCCAGCAGCGGTGGGGACAGGGTCGAGACCCAGTACTTC.

The chain recombines TRBV18 with TRBJ2-7, with D possibly TRBD1 on 6 matching bases. The CDR3 is 15 amino acids. Germline V gives CDR1 KGHSH, CDR2 LQKENI. The germline V and J ends were trimmed by 4 bases and 0 bases, with 13 bases remaining between them. The CDR3 DNA is TGTGCCAGCTCACTAGAGGGGGAAACCTCCTACGAGCAGTACTTC. Translation gives CASSLEGETSYEQYF.

The gene calls are TRBV19 and TRBJ2-7; 11 bases line up with TRBD2. The CDR3 contains 15 residues. Germline V CDR1 and CDR2: LNHDA, SQIVND (reference sequence). The J segment lost 3 bases and the V segment lost 4 bases, leaving 5 bases of the junction unmatched. Here the CDR3 reads CASSTLAGGNYEQYF. The CDR3 coding sequence is TGTGCCAGTAGTACCTTAGCGGGAGGGAACTACGAGCAGTACTTC. The full variable domain, with the rest looked up from reference TRBV19 and TRBJ2-7, is DGGITQSPKYLFRKEGQNVTLSCEQNLNHDAMYWYRQDPGQGLRLIYYSQIVNDFQKGDIAEGYSVSREKKESFPLTVTSAQKNPTAFYLCASSTLAGGNYEQYFGPGTRLTVT.

The V call is TRBV6-4, the J call TRBJ2-1, with D tentatively TRBD1 or TRBD2 (5 bases each). The CDR3 consists of 15 residues. V lost 6 bases and J lost 0, with 12 bases in between. CDR1 is MRHNA, CDR2 SNTAGT, per germline. CDR3 amino acids: CASSRAGSSYNEQFF. Here the CDR3 DNA reads TGTGCCAGCAGCCGGGCAGGGAGCTCCTACAATGAGCAGTTCTTC.

The chain has TRBV5-1 and TRBJ2-5; 8 nucleotides align to TRBD2. Germline CDR1 reads SGHRS; CDR2 reads YFSETQ. The CDR3 covers 15 residues. The J segment lost 4 bases and the V segment lost 0 bases, leaving 5 bases of the junction unmatched. CDR3 sequence reads: CASSLGAGVRETQYF. In DNA, the CDR3 is TGCGCCAGCAGCTTGGGAGCGGGAGTGCGAGAGACCCAGTACTTC.

The rearrangement joins TRBV6-1 to TRBJ1-3; D unclear. The CDR3 totals 15 residues. Per germline, CDR1 MNHNS and CDR2 SASEGT. V dropped 5 bases and J dropped 0 bases, with 11 bases sitting between them. CDR3 loop: CASSIDGNSGNTIYF. The CDR3 nucleotides read TGTGCCAGCAGTATCGACGGGAACTCTGGAAACACCATATATTTT.

The chain employs TRBV19 and TRBJ2-2; 8 positions match TRBD1. Looked up from germline, CDR1 is LNHDA and CDR2 is SQIVND (reference sequence). CDR3 length: 15 amino acids. The V segment lost 1 base and the J segment 7 bases; nucleotides outside the gene matches: 5. Here the CDR3 reads CASSIGDRGIGELFF. The CDR3 DNA sequence: TGTGCCAGTAGTATAGGAGACAGGGGAATCGGGGAGCTGTTTTTT. The full variable domain, completed using reference TRBV19 and TRBJ2-2, is DGGITQSPKYLFRKEGQNVTLSCEQNLNHDAMYWYRQDPGQGLRLIYYSQIVNDFQKGDIAEGYSVSREKKESFPLTVTSAQKNPTAFYLCASSIGDRGIGELFFGEGSRLTVL.

The chain couples TRBV6-1 to TRBJ2-1; no reliable D call. CDR3 length: 14 amino acids. Germline values: CDR1 MNHNS, CDR2 SASEGT. Trimming removed 4 bases at V and 0 bases at J, with 7 bases between. CDR3 sequence (DNA): TGTGCCAGCAGTGTTCTCAACTCCTACAATGAGCAGTTCTTC. Its protein is CASSVLNSYNEQFF.